This T cell receptor beta chain derives from a study of T cell repertoires in ileal Crohn's disease. This sample's time point: inflamed ileum from the surgical specimen. Some clones are missing from TCRdb's copy, which holds only in-frame ones; the method was immunoSEQ multiplex PCR. Among 3,500 to 5,000 clones listed, approximately 76% were seen once. V was pared by 1 base and J by 1 base, with 8 bases between. The CDR3 covers 14 residues. Germline V CDR1 and CDR2: SGHRS, YFSETQ. Remarks on this clone: No antigen is known for it.

Study-wide points: Every patient over 26.8% clonality showed endoscopic recurrence.

This TCR was sampled from an adult with Crohn's disease. The rearrangement uses TRBV5-1 and TRBJ1-1, with TRBD1 as a possible D gene (5 bases). Source material: ileal tissue. CDR3 loop: CASSLTGQNTEAFF. As DNA, the CDR3 is TGCGCCAGCAGCTTGACAGGCCAGAACACTGAAGCTTTCTTT.